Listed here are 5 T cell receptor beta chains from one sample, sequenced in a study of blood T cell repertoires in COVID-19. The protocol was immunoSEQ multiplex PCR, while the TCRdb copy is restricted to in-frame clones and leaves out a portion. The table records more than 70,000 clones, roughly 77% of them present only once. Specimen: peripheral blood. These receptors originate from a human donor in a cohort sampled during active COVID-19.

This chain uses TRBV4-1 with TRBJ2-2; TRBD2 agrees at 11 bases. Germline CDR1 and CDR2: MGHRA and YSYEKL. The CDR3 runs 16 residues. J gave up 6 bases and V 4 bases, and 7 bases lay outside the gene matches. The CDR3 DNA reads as TGCGCCAGCAGCCTGACCGGGACTAGCGGTCCCGGGGAGCTGTTTTTT. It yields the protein CASSLTGTSGPGELFF.

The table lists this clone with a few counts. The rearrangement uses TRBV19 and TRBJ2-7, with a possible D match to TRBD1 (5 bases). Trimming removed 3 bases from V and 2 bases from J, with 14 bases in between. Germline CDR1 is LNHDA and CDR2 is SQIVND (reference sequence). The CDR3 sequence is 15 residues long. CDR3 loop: CASSMGRAVTYEQYF. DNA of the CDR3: TGTGCCAGTAGTATGGGCAGGGCCGTAACCTACGAGCAGTACTTC.

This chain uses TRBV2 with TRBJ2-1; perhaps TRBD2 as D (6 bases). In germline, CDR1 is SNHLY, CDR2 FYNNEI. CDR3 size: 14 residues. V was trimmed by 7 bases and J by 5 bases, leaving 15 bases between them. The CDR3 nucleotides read TGTGCCAGCAAGGAGACTAGAGGCCACAATGAGCAGTTCTTC. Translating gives CASKETRGHNEQFF.

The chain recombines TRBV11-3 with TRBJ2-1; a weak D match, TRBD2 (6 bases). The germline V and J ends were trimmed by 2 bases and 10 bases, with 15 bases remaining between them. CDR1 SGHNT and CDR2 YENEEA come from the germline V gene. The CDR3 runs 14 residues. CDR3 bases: TGTGCCAGCAGCTTATCTCGGGGGAGTACCGAGCAGTTCTTC. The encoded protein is CASSLSRGSTEQFF.

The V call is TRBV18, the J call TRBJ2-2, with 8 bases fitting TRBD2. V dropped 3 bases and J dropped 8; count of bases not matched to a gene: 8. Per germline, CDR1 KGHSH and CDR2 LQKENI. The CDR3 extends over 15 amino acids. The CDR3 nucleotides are TGTGCCAGCTCACCCGTAGCGGGAAAAGATGGGGAGCTGTTTTTT. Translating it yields CASSPVAGKDGELFF.